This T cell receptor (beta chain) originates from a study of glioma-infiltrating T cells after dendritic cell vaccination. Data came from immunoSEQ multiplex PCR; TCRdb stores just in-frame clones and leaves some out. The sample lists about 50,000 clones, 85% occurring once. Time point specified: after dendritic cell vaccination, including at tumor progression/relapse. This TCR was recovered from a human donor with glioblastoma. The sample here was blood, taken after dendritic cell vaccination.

The CDR3 region is CASSQGTGRQETQYF. The CDR3 coding sequence is TGCGCCAGCAGCCAAGGGACGGGGAGACAAGAGACCCAGTACTTC. This chain connects TRBV4-3 to TRBJ2-5; D may be TRBD2 (5 bases). With 1 base removed from V and 2 bases from J, the gap between germline ends came to 11 bases. The CDR3 has 15 amino acids. CDR1 is LGHNA, CDR2 YSLEER, per germline.